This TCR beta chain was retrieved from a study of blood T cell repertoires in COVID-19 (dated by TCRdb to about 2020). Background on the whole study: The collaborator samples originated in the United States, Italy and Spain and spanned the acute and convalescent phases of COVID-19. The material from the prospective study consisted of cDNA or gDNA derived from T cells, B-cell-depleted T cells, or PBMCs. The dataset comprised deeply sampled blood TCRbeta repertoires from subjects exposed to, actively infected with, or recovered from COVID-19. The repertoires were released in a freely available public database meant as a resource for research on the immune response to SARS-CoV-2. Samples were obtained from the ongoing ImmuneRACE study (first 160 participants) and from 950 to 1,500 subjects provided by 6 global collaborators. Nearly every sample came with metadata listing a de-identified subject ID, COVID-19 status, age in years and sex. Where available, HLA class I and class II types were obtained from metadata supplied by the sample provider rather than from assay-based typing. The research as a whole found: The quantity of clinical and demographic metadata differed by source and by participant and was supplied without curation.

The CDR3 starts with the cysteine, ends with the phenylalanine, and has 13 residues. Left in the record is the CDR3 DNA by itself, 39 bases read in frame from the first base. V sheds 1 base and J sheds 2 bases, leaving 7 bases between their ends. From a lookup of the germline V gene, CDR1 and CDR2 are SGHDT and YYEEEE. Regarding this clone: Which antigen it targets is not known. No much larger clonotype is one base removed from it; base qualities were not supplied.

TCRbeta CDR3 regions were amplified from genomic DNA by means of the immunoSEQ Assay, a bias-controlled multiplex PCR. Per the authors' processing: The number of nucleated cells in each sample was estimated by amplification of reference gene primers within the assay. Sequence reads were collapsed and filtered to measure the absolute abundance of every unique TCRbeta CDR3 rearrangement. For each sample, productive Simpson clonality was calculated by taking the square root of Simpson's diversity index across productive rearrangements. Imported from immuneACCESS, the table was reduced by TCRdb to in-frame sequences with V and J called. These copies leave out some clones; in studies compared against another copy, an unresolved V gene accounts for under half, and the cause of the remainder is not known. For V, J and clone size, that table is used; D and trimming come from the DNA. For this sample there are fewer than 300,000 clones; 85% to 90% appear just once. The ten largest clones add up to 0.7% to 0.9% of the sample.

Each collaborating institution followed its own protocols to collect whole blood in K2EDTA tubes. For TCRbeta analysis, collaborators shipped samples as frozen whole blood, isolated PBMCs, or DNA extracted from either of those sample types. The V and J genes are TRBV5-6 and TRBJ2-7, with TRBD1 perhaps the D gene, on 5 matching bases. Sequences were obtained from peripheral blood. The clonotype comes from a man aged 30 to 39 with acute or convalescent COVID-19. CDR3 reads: CASSLRQTYEQYF. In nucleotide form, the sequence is TGTGCCAGCAGCTTGAGACAGACCTACGAGCAGTACTTC.